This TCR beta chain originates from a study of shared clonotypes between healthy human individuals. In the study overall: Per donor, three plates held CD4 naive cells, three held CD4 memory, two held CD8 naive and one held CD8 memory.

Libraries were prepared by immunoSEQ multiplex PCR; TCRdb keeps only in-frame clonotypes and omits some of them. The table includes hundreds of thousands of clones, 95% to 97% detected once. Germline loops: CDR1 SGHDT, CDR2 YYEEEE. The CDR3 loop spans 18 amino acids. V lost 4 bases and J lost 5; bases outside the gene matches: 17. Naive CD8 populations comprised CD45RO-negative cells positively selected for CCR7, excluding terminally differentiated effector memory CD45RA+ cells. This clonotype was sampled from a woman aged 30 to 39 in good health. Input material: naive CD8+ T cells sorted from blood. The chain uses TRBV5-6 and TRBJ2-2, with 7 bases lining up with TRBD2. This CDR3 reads CASSQAVAAWGGTGELFF. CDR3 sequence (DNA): TGTGCCAGCAGCCAGGCGGTGGCAGCCTGGGGGGGGACCGGGGAGCTGTTTTTT.